The 4 T cell receptor beta chains in this list originate from one sample, sequenced in a study of blood T cell repertoires in COVID-19. The assay was immunoSEQ multiplex PCR, and TCRdb's table has in-frame clones only and misses some. The sample carries more than 150,000 clones, about 78% recorded once. Sequences were obtained from PBMCs or T cells enriched from blood (not recorded which). Receptors originate from a woman in her 50s who had recovered from COVID-19.

The chain employs TRBV30 and TRBJ2-1; 13 nucleotides match TRBD2. Germline CDR1 is GTSNPN and CDR2 is SVGIG (reference sequence). V lost 1 base to trimming and J lost 7 bases; unmatched junction nucleotides: 4. The CDR3 has 15 amino acids. The CDR3 DNA follows: TGTGCCTGGAGTGGGACTAGCGGGAGTAAGAATGAGCAGTTCTTC. Translating it yields CAWSGTSGSKNEQFF.

DNA for the CDR3: TGTGCCACCAGCCGAGCGGGAGGGAGCGAGACCCAGTACTTC. Encoded protein: CATSRAGGSETQYF. The chain employs TRBV24-1 and TRBJ2-5; 10 positions match TRBD2. The CDR3 has 14 amino acids. Germline loops: CDR1 KGHDR, CDR2 SFDVKD. J lost 5 bases, V lost 7 bases, and 6 bases had no gene match.

The chain joins TRBV3-1 (or the pseudogene TRBV3-2) to TRBJ2-1, with a possible D match to TRBD2 (6 bases). Trimming removed 0 bases from V and 0 bases from J, with 24 bases in between. This CDR3 spans 21 amino acids. Per germline, CDR1 LGHDT and CDR2 YNNKEL (reference sequence). CDR3 sequence: CASSQDPAEGGPLSSYNEQFF. In DNA, the CDR3 is TGTGCCAGCAGCCAAGACCCCGCGGAGGGAGGCCCCCTGAGCTCCTACAATGAGCAGTTCTTC.

The chain links TRBV5-1 to TRBJ2-1, with 9 bases lining up with TRBD1. Trimming took 4 bases from V and 3 from J; bases not matched to a gene: 11. Germline CDR1 and CDR2: SGHRS and YFSETQ. The length of the CDR3 is 17 residues. The CDR3 DNA sequence: TGCGCCAGCAGCCACAGGGACAGGGCCTTTGTCTACAATGAGCAGTTCTTC. Its protein product is CASSHRDRAFVYNEQFF. Supplemented by reference TRBV5-1 and TRBJ2-1, the full variable domain reads KAGVTQTPRYLIKTRGQQVTLSCSPISGHRSVSWYQQTPGQGLQFLFEYFSETQRNKGNFPGRFSGRQFSNSRSEMNVSTLELGDSALYLCASSHRDRAFVYNEQFFGPGTRLTVL.